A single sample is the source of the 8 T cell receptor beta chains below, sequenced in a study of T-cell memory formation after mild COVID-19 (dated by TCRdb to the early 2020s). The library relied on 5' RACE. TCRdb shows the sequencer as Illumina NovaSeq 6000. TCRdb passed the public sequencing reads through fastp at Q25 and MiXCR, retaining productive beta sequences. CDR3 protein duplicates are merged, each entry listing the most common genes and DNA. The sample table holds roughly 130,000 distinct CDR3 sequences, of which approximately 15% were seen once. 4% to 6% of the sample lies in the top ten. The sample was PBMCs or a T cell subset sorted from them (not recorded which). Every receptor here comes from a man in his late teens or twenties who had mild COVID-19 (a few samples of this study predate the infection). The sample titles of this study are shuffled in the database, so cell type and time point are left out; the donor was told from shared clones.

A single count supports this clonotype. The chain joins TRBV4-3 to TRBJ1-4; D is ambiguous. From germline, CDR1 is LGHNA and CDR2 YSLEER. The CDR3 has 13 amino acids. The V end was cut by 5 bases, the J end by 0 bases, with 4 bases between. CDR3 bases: TGCGCCAGCAGCGTTGCAACTAATGAAAAACTGTTTTTT. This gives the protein CASSVATNEKLFF.

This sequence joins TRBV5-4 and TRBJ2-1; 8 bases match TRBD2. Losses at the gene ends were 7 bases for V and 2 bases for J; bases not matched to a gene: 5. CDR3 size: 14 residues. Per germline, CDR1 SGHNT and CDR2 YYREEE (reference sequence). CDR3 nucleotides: TGTGCCAGCCGGGAGGGCAGTGCCTACAATGAGCAGTTCTTC. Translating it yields CASREGSAYNEQFF.

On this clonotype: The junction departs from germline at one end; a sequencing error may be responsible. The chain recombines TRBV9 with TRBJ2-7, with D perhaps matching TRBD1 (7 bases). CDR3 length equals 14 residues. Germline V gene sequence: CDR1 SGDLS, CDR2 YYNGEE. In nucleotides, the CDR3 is TGTGCCAGCAGGGCCGCCGGGCAGGGGGGTTCTCGGGACTTC. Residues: CASRAAGQGGSRDF.

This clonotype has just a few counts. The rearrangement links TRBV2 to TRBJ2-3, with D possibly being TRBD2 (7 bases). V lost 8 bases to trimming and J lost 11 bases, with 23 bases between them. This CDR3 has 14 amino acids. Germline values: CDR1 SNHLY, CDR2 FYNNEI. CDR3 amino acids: CASDRTGGPVQQYF. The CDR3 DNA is TGTGCCAGCGACCGGACGGGGGGCCCGGTCCAGCAGTATTTT.

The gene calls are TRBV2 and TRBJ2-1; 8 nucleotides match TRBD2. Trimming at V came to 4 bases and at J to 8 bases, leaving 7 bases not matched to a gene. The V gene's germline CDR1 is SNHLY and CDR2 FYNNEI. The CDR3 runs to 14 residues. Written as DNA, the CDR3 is TGTGCCAGCAGTGCCCGGAACGGGGGGGATGAGCAGTTCTTC. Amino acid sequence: CASSARNGGDEQFF. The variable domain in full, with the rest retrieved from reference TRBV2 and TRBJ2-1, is EPEVTQTPSHQVTQMGQEVILRCVPISNHLYFYWYRQILGQKVEFLVSFYNNEISEKSEIFDDQFSVERPDGSNFTLKIRSTKLEDSAMYFCASSARNGGDEQFFGPGTRLTVL.

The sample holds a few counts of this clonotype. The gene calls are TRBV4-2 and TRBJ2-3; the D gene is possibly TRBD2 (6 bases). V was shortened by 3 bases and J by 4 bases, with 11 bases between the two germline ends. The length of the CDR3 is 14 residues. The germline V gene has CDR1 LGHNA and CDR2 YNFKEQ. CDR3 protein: CASSQPDYSDTQYF. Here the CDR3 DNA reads TGTGCCAGCAGCCAGCCGGACTACTCAGATACGCAGTATTTT.

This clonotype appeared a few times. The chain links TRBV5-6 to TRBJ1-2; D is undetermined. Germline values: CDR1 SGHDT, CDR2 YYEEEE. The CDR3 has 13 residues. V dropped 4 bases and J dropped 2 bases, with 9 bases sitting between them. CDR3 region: CASSRAGNYGYTF. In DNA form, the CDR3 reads TGTGCCAGCAGCCGGGCGGGGAACTATGGCTACACCTTC.

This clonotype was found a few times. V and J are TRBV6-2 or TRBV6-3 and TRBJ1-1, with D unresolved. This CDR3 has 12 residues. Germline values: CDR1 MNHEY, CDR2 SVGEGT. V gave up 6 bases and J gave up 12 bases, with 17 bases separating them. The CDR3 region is CASSPALRTTFF. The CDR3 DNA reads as TGTGCCAGCAGCCCCGCTCTACGAACGACTTTCTTT.